Listed below are T cell receptor beta chains from one sample, sequenced in a study of metastatic and nonmetastatic thyroid tumors. MiXCR was used by TCRdb to re-call the PCR reads. The sample yields 85,000 to 95,000 clones, under 15% seen once. Sequenced input: blood. The receptors here all came from a female donor with papillary thyroid cancer or a benign thyroid nodule (not recorded which). Some clones in this sample may be carry-over from other donors' samples. Each CDR3 is given with its conserved first and last residue. Fields, in order: CDR3 length, V gene, D gene, J gene, clone size, CDR3 protein, CDR3 DNA. The D gene is left open where the match is weak. The listing skips clone size in some rows; elsewhere it reads once, few, many or a size class.

15,TRBV16,NA,TRBJ1-6,many,CASSHESSYNSPLHF,TGTGCCAGCAGCCACGAGAGCTCCTATAATTCACCCCTCCACTTT
13,TRBV4-2,NA,TRBJ2-1,NA,CASSSSDGNEQFF,TGTGCCAGCAGCTCCTCAGACGGAAATGAGCAGTTCTTC
16,TRBV18,NA,TRBJ1-6,many,CASSPPGTPSNSPLHF,TGTGCCAGCTCACCACCAGGGACACCAAGCAATTCACCCCTCCACTTT
12,TRBV28,TRBD1,TRBJ2-1,many,CASSSTGNEQFF,TGTGCCAGCAGTTCGACAGGGAATGAGCAGTTCTTC
18,TRBV2,NA,TRBJ2-1,many,CASSEGALLGPIRNEQFF,TGTGCCAGCAGTGAAGGAGCCCTACTCGGGCCCATACGGAATGAGCAGTTCTTC
16,TRBV25-1,TRBD1,TRBJ2-1,many,CASSERRDRGFDEQFF,TGTGCCAGCAGTGAACGGAGAGACAGGGGTTTCGATGAGCAGTTCTTC
13,TRBV6-1,NA,TRBJ1-5,many,CASRSGRGQPQHF,TGTGCCAGCAGGTCAGGGAGGGGTCAGCCCCAGCATTTT
15,TRBV12-3/TRBV12-4,TRBD1,TRBJ2-2,many,CASSRDRGGHGELFF,TGTGCCAGCAGCCGAGACAGGGGAGGTCACGGGGAGCTGTTTTTT
17,TRBV15,NA,TRBJ1-4,many,CATSSDQRGRVGEKLFF,TGTGCCACCAGCAGCGACCAGCGGGGACGGGTGGGGGAAAAACTGTTTTTT
13,TRBV12-3/TRBV12-4,NA,TRBJ1-6,many,CASSLNGNSPLHF,TGTGCCAGCAGTTTAAATGGAAATTCACCCCTCCACTTT
14,TRBV4-1,NA,TRBJ1-5,many,CASSQGGFNQPQHF,TGCGCCAGCAGCCAAGGAGGGTTCAATCAGCCCCAGCATTTT
13,TRBV20-1,NA,TRBJ1-5,NA,CSAVDEGDQPQHF,TGCAGTGCGGTTGATGAAGGGGACCAGCCCCAGCATTTT
15,TRBV7-2,NA,TRBJ1-2,many,CASSLDRLQLYGYTF,TGTGCCAGCAGCTTAGACAGGTTGCAGCTCTATGGCTACACCTTC
13,TRBV2,TRBD1,TRBJ1-2,many,CASSEITGAIYTF,TGTGCCAGCAGTGAAATAACAGGGGCGATCTACACCTTC
15,TRBV9,NA,TRBJ2-6,many,CASSVEGAGANVLTF,TGTGCCAGCAGCGTAGAAGGGGCTGGGGCCAACGTCCTGACTTTC
15,TRBV28,TRBD2,TRBJ2-7,many,CASSFSSGEGDEQYF,TGTGCCAGCAGTTTCTCCTCGGGGGAGGGTGACGAGCAGTACTTC
15,TRBV3-1,NA,TRBJ1-3,many,CASSQDERRGNTIYF,TGTGCCAGCAGCCAAGATGAGCGGCGGGGAAACACCATATATTTT